The 13 T cell receptor beta chains reported below all come from one sample, sequenced in a study of blood T cell repertoires in COVID-19. Produced via immunoSEQ multiplex PCR; TCRdb's table is partial and in-frame only. The sample consists of roughly 280,000 clones, around 90% of them appearing once. Sequencing was done on a sample of peripheral blood. All receptors come from a woman between 50 and 59 years old who had recovered from COVID-19.

V gene TRBV3-1 (or the pseudogene TRBV3-2) combines with J gene TRBJ1-2; 8 nucleotides match TRBD1. Per the germline V gene, CDR1 is LGHDT and CDR2 is YNNKEL (reference sequence). The CDR3 extends over 13 amino acids. Losses at the gene ends were 4 bases for V and 7 bases for J; bases not matched to a gene: 5. The CDR3 reads CASSLPDRGGYTF. CDR3 sequence (DNA): TGTGCCAGCAGCCTACCCGACAGGGGTGGCTACACCTTC.

This chain connects TRBV28 to TRBJ2-7; 7 positions match TRBD1. V gave up 2 bases and J gave up 4 bases; unmatched junction bases: 8. The V gene's germline CDR1 is MDHEN and CDR2 SYDVKM. The CDR3 extends over 15 amino acids. CDR3 in amino acids: CASSLGPGQRYEQYF. DNA for the CDR3: TGTGCCAGCAGTTTAGGGCCGGGACAGCGGTACGAGCAGTACTTC.

The chain joins TRBV6-2 or TRBV6-3 to TRBJ2-7; 7 bases line up with TRBD2. The germline V gene has CDR1 MNHEY and CDR2 SVGEGT. The CDR3 sequence is 18 residues long. V shed 5 bases and J 1 base; nucleotides not matched to a gene: 17. DNA of the CDR3: TGTGCCAGCAGTGGACTAGGGGACCACCACCTAATTTCCTACGAGCAGTACTTC. Protein sequence: CASSGLGDHHLISYEQYF.

The DNA for the CDR3 is TGTGCCATCACCGACTCTAGCGGGAGGGGCGAGCAGTACTTC. It is translated as CAITDSSGRGEQYF. The V call is TRBV10-3, the J call TRBJ2-7; TRBD2 matches at 12 bases. CDR3 length equals 14 residues. Unmatched junction bases numbered 7, after V lost 7 bases and J lost 6 bases. In germline, CDR1 is ENHRY, CDR2 SYGVKD.

In nucleotides, the CDR3 is TGTGCCAGCAGCTTAGCGTTGCCTGGGACTAGCGGGGCAAATACGCAGTATTTT. The encoded protein is CASSLALPGTSGANTQYF. This chain uses TRBV7-2 with TRBJ2-3; 13 bases are shared with TRBD2. The CDR3 has 18 amino acids. The trim removed 0 bases at V and 7 bases at J, leaving 10 bases unmatched. Germline V lookup: CDR1 SGHTA, CDR2 FQGNSA.

V usage is TRBV2 and J usage is TRBJ2-7, with D possibly TRBD1 on 5 matching bases. V dropped 6 bases and J dropped 9 bases, with 24 bases sitting between them. The CDR3 extends over 15 amino acids. Germline V gives CDR1 SNHLY, CDR2 FYNNEI. Here the CDR3 reads CASSGGAGILGVQYF. For the CDR3, the DNA is TGTGCCAGCAGCGGTGGGGCAGGGATCCTTGGCGTGCAGTACTTC.

The chain links TRBV5-4 to TRBJ2-7; 10 nucleotides align to TRBD2. Germline lookup yields CDR1 SGHNT and CDR2 YYREEE (reference sequence). The CDR3 consists of 14 residues. V was pared by 3 bases and J by 4 bases, with 4 bases of the junction left unmatched. In DNA, the CDR3 is TGTGCCAGCAGCTACAGCGGGAGGGCATACGAGCAGTACTTC. It specifies CASSYSGRAYEQYF.

This clone has a single count. The gene calls are TRBV30 and TRBJ2-7; D is perhaps TRBD1 (5 bases). Trimming removed 2 bases from V and 6 bases from J, with 11 bases in between. Germline V lookup: CDR1 GTSNPN, CDR2 SVGIG (reference sequence). This CDR3 is 12 amino acids long. CDR3 amino acids: CAWSPQGTEQYF. The CDR3 nucleotides are TGTGCCTGGAGTCCGCAGGGTACCGAGCAGTACTTC.

This clone was counted a single time. This rearrangement joins TRBV4-2 to TRBJ1-3; no firm D call. V lost 0 bases to trimming and J lost 3 bases, with 15 bases between them. This CDR3 has 17 amino acids. Germline-derived CDR1 and CDR2 are LGHNA and YNFKEQ. In DNA form, the CDR3 reads TGTGCCAGCAGCCAAGAAGCAGGCCGCCTACTTGGAAACACCATATATTTT. Translating gives CASSQEAGRLLGNTIYF.

The rearrangement links TRBV6-5 to TRBJ1-5, with 11 bases lining up with TRBD1. The CDR3 length is 15 residues. Germline CDR1 MNHEY, CDR2 SVGAGI. J gave up 6 bases and V 6 bases, and 7 bases lay outside the gene matches. The CDR3 bases are TGTGCCAGCAGCCGTTCCGGGACAGGGGGTCAGCCCCAGCATTTT. Amino acid sequence: CASSRSGTGGQPQHF.

Turning to this clone: A read error may account for a junction end that differs from germline. The chain links TRBV30 to TRBJ1-2; D gene ambiguous. The CDR3 totals 11 residues. Germline V gene sequence: CDR1 GTSNPN, CDR2 SVGIG (reference sequence). The CDR3 region is CAGYEGTGVSF. For the CDR3, the DNA is TGTGCCGGGTATGAGGGCACTGGGGTCTCCTTC.

This sequence joins TRBV29-1 and TRBJ2-3; TRBD2 might be the D (6 bases). V lost 3 bases, J lost 2 bases, and 9 bases lay in between. Looked up from germline, CDR1 is SQVTM and CDR2 is ANQGSEA. The CDR3 extends over 13 amino acids. The CDR3, as DNA: TGCAGCGTTGAGTCGGGAGACACAGATACGCAGTATTTT. Encoded protein: CSVESGDTDTQYF.

V usage is TRBV19 and J usage is TRBJ2-7, with 7 positions matching TRBD1. After removal of 5 bases from V and 1 base from J, the junction contained 2 bases not matched to a gene. The CDR3 length is 13 residues. Germline V gene lookup returns CDR1 LNHDA and CDR2 SQIVND (reference sequence). CDR3 protein: CASSYRGSYEQYF. DNA of the CDR3: TGTGCCAGTAGTTACAGGGGATCCTACGAGCAGTACTTC. The entire variable domain, with the rest obtained from reference TRBV19 and TRBJ2-7, is as follows: DGGITQSPKYLFRKEGQNVTLSCEQNLNHDAMYWYRQDPGQGLRLIYYSQIVNDFQKGDIAEGYSVSREKKESFPLTVTSAQKNPTAFYLCASSYRGSYEQYFGPGTRLTVT.